At least ten counts were recorded for the clone carrying this T cell receptor beta chain. Its antigen is unidentified. This sample is part of a study of T cells in Graves' hyperthyroidism and ophthalmopathy. Study conclusions and caveats: Before onset, ophthalmopathy was predicted by the model a median roughly six months earlier. Among thyroid clonotypes expanded above 0.001, most also appeared in blood.

This CDR3 is built from 14 residues. The germline gives CDR1 MNHEY, CDR2 SMNVEV (reference sequence). Trimming removed 0 bases at V and 6 bases at J, with 9 bases between. RNA transcripts gave rise to amplified TCR beta CDR3 regions. TCR CDR3 underwent first-round RT-PCR with the HTBI primer set. TCRdb independently ran MiXCR on the multiplex PCR reads; one entry per CDR3 protein. The sample holds a few hundred thousand distinct CDR3 sequences, approximately 14% seen once. The chain employs TRBV27 and TRBJ2-1, with a tentative D call TRBD1 (6 bases). What was sequenced was blood. This clonotype was sampled from a woman aged 25-40 years with Graves' hyperthyroidism. The DNA for the CDR3 is TGTGCCAGCAGTTTATCGGCAGGGGCCAATGAGCAGTTCTTC. Its translation is CASSLSAGANEQFF.